This T cell receptor beta chain was identified during a study of cytomegalovirus exposure and HLA in healthy donors. Trimming took 0 bases from V and 1 from J; bases not matched to a gene: 0. Germline CDR1 is LNHNV and CDR2 is YYDKDF (reference sequence). This CDR3 has 16 amino acids. The PCR was carried out with 60 Vbeta primers and 13 Jbeta primers. Measured with immunoSEQ multiplex PCR; TCRdb has only the in-frame clones, and not every one. The sample holds under 110,000 clones, more than 60% seen once. The chain combines TRBV15 with TRBJ2-3, with TRBD2 matching over 11 bases. This sequence was found in a man in his forties or fifties in good health and CMV-seronegative. The sample comprised PBMCs. The CDR3 bases are TGTGCCACCAGCAGAGAACTAGCGGGAGGCACAGATACGCAGTATTTT. It specifies CATSRELAGGTDTQYF.